The TCR beta chain described here comes from a study of beta chain features in type 1 diabetes. Study-level points and caveats: Moderate but significant shortening of TCRB CDR3s was recorded in all four CD4+ subsets from Type 1 diabetes patients.

A remark on this clone: Its antigen is not identified.

Germline CDR1 LNHDA, CDR2 SQIVND (reference sequence). CDR3 length: 14 residues. V was clipped by 4 bases and J by 0 bases, with 9 bases between them. All of the isolated RNA was reverse transcribed, so expressed TCRB transcripts were sequenced. The data were produced by immunoSEQ multiplex PCR, yet TCRdb's version contains in-frame clones alone and is incomplete. This table has around 46,000 clones, roughly 48% appearing once. Material for sequencing was stem cell memory CD4+ T cells from blood. The genes are TRBV19 and TRBJ1-1; a weak D match, TRBD1 (5 bases). The source of this sequence is a man in his thirties or forties with type 1 diabetes. The CDR3 nucleotides read TGTGCCAGTAGTAACCAGGGTCTGAACACTGAAGCTTTCTTT. Amino acid sequence: CASSNQGLNTEAFF.